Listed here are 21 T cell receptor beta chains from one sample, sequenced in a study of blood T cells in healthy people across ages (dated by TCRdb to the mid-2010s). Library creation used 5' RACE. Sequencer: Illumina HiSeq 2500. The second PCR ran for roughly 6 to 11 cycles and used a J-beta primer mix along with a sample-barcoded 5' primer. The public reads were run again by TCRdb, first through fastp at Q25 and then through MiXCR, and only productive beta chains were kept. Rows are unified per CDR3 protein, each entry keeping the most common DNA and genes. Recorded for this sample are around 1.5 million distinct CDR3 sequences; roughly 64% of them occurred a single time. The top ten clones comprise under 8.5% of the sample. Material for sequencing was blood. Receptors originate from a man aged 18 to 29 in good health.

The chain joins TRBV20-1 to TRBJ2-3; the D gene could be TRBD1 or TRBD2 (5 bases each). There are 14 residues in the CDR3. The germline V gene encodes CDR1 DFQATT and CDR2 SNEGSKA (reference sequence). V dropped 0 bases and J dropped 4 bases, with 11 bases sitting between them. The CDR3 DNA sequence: TGCAGTGCTAGAGACCCTGGGGGTCCAGATACGCAGTATTTT. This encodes CSARDPGGPDTQYF.

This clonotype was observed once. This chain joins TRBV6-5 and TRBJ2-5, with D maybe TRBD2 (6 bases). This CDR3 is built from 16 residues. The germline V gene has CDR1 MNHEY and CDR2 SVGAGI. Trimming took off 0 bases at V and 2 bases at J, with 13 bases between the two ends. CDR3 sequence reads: CASSYSMGLQQETQYF. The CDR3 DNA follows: TGTGCCAGCAGTTACTCGATGGGACTGCAGCAAGAGACCCAGTACTTC.

CDR3 region: CASSQVQSHEQYF. CDR3 in DNA: TGCGCCAGCAGCCAAGTACAGTCTCACGAGCAGTACTTC. This chain uses TRBV4-1 with TRBJ2-7; no clear D gene. This CDR3 has 13 residues. Germline CDR1 and CDR2: MGHRA and YSYEKL. Trimming shortened V by 1 base and J by 5 bases, and 9 bases separated the two germline ends.

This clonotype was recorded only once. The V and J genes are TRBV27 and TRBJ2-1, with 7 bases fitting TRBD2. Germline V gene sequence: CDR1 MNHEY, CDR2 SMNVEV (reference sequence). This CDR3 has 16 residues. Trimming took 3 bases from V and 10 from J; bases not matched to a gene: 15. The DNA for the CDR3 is TGTGCCAGCAGTTTTATGACTAGCAGACACTCTAGGGAGCAGTTCTTC. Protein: CASSFMTSRHSREQFF.

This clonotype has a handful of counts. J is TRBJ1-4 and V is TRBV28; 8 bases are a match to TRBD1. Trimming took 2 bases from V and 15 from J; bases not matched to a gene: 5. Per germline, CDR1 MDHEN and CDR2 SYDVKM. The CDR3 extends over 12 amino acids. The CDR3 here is CASSLRTGKVFF. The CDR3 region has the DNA TGTGCCAGCAGTTTACGGACAGGGAAAGTGTTTTTT.

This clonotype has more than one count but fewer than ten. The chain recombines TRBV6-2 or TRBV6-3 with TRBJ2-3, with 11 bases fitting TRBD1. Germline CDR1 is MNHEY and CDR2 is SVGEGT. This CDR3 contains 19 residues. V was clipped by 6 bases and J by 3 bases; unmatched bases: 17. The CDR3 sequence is CASSLPGTGGMRSTDTQYF. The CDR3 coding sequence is TGTGCCAGCAGCCTTCCCGGGACAGGGGGAATGCGGAGTACAGATACGCAGTATTTT.

CDR3 nucleotides: TGCAGTGCTGGGACCCGGATAAGCTCCTACGAGCAGTACTTC. Encoded protein: CSAGTRISSYEQYF. The gene calls are TRBV20-1 and TRBJ2-7; D may correspond to TRBD1 or TRBD2 (5 bases each). This CDR3 is built from 14 residues. Germline CDR1 and CDR2: DFQATT and SNEGSKA (reference sequence). Trimming pared 5 bases from V and 0 bases from J, leaving 14 bases between.

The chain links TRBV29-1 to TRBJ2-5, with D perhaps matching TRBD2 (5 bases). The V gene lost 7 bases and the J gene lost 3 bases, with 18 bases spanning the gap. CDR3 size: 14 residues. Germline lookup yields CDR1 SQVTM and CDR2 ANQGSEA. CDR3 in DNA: TGCAGCGCCCCAGGCGGGCCATTTGAAGAGACCCAGTACTTC. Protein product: CSAPGGPFEETQYF. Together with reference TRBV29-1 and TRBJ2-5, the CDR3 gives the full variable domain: SAVISQKPSRDICQRGTSLTIQCQVDSQVTMMFWYRQQPGQSLTLIATANQGSEATYESGFVIDKFPISRPNLTFSTLTVSNMSPEDSSIYLCSAPGGPFEETQYFGPGTRLLVL.

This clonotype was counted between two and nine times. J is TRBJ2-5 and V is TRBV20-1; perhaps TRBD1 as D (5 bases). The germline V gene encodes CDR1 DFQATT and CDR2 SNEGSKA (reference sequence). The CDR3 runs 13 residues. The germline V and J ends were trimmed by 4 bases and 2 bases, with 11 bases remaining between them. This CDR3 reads CSATLGVQETQYF. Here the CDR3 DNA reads TGCAGTGCTACCCTAGGGGTTCAAGAGACCCAGTACTTC.

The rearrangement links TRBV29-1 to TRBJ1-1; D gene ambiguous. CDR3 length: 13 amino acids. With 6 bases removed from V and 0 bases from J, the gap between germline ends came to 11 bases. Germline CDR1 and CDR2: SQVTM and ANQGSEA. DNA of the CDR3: TGCAGCGTGGCGACACGGCTGAACACTGAAGCTTTCTTT. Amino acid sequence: CSVATRLNTEAFF. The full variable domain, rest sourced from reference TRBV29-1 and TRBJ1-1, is SAVISQKPSRDICQRGTSLTIQCQVDSQVTMMFWYRQQPGQSLTLIATANQGSEATYESGFVIDKFPISRPNLTFSTLTVSNMSPEDSSIYLCSVATRLNTEAFFGQGTRLTVV.

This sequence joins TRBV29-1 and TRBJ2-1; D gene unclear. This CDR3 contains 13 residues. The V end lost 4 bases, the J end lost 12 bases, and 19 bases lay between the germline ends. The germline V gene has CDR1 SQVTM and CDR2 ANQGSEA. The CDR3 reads CSVVRELGPGQFF. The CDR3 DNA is TGCAGCGTTGTCAGAGAGTTGGGCCCGGGGCAGTTCTTC.

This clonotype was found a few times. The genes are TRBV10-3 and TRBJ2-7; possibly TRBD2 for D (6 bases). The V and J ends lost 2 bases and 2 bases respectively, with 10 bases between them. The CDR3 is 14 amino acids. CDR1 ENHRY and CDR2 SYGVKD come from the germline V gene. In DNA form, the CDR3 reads TGTGCCATCAGTGAGGCGGGGCCCACCTACGAGCAGTACTTC. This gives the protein CAISEAGPTYEQYF.

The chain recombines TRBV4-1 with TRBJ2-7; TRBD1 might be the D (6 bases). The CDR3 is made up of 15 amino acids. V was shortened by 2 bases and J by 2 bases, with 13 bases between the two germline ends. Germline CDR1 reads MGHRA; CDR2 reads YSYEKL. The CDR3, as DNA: TGCGCCAGCAGCCAAACTCCGAGACAGGCCTACGAGCAGTACTTC. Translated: CASSQTPRQAYEQYF.

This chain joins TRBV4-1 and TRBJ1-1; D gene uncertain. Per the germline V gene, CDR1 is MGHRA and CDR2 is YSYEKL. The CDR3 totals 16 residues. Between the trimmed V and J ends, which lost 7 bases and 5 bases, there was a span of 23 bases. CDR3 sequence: CASKVSAASGRTEAFF. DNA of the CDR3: TGCGCCAGCAAAGTGTCGGCCGCGAGTGGGAGGACTGAAGCTTTCTTT.

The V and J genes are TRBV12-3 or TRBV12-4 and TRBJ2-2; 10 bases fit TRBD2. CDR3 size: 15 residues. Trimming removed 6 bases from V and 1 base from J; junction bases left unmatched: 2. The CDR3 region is CASRPSGRNTGELFF. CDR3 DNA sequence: TGTGCCAGCAGACCTAGCGGGAGGAACACCGGGGAGCTGTTTTTT.

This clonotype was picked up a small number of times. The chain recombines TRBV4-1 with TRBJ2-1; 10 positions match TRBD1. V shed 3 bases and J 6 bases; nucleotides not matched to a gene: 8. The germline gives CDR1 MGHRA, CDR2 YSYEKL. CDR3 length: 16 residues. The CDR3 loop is CASSHRGTGASNEQFF. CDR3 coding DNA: TGCGCCAGCAGCCACCGAGGGACAGGGGCATCCAATGAGCAGTTCTTC.

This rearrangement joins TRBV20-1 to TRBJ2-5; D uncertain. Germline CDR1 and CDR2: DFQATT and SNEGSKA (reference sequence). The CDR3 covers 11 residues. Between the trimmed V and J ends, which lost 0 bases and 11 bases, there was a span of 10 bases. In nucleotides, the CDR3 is TGCAGTGCTAGAGATATTGGTGAGCAGTACTTC. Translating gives CSARDIGEQYF.

CDR3 DNA: TGTGCCAGCAGCCAGGGAACGAGACAGGGCTCTGGGGCCAACGTCCTGACTTTC. This translates into CASSQGTRQGSGANVLTF. J is TRBJ2-6 and V is TRBV4-2, with 7 bases identical to TRBD1. Per the germline V gene, CDR1 is LGHNA and CDR2 is YNFKEQ. The CDR3 contains 18 residues. V gave up 3 bases and J gave up 0 bases; unmatched junction bases: 8.

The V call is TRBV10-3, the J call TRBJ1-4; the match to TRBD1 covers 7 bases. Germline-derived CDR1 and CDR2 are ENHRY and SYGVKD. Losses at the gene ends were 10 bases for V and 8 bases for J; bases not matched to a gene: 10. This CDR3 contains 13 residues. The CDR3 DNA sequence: TGTGCCACCTCGAGGGGGACAGACGAAAAACTGTTTTTT. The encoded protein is CATSRGTDEKLFF.

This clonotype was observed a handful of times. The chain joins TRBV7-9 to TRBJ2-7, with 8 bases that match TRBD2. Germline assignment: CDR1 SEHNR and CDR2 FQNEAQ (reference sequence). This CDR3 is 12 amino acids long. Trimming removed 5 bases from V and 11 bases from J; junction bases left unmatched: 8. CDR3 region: CASSIPGGTEYF. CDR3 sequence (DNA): TGTGCCAGCAGCATCCCGGGGGGGACTGAGTACTTC.

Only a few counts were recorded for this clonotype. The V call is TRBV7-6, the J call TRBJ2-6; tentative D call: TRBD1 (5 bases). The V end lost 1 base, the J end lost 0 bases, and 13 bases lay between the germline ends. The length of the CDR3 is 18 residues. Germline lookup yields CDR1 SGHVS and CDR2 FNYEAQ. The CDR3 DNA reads TGTGCCAGCAGCTTAGAGGTCAGGGTTACCTCTGGGGCCAACGTCCTGACTTTC. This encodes CASSLEVRVTSGANVLTF.